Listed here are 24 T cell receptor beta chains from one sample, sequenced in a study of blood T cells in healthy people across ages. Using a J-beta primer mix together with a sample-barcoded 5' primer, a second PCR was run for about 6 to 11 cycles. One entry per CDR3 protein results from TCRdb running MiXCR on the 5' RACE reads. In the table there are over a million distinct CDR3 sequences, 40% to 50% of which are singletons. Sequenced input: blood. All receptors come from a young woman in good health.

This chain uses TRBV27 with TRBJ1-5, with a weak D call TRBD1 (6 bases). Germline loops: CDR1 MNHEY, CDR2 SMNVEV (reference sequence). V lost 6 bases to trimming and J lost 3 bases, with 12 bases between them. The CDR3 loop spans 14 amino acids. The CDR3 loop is CASSRTDYNQPQHF. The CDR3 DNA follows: TGTGCCAGCAGCAGGACAGACTACAATCAGCCCCAGCATTTT.

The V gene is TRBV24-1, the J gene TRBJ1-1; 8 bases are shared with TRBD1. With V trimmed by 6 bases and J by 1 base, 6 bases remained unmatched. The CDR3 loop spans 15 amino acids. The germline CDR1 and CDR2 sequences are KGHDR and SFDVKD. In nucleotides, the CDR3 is TGTGCCACCAGTCCAGGGGGCGTCGGGAACACTGAAGCTTTCTTT. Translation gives CATSPGGVGNTEAFF.

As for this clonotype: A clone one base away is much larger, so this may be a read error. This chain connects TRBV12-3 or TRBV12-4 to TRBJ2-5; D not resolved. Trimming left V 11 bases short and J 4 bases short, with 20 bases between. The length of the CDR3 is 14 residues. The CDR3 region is CAGGPMGNSETQYF. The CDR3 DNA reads TGTGCCGGCGGCCCGATGGGCAATTCAGAGACCCAGTACTTC.

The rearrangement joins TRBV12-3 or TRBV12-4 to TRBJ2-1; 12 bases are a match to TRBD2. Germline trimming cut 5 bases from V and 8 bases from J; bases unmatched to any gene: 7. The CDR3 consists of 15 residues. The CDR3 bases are TGTGCCAGCAGTGGGAGACTAGCGGGGGTAGATGAGCAGTTCTTC. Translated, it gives CASSGRLAGVDEQFF.

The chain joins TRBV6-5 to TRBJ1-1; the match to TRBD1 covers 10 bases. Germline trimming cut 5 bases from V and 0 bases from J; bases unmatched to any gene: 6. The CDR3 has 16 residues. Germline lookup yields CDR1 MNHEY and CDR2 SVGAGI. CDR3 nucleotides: TGTGCCAGCAGTCCCCCCGGGACAGGGGTGAACACTGAAGCTTTCTTT. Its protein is CASSPPGTGVNTEAFF.

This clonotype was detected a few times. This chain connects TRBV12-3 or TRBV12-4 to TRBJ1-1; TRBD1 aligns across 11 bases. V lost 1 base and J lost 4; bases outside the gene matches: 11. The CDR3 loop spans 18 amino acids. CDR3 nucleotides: TGTGCCAGCAGTTTAGGTTGGACAGGGGGCAAGTCGGGCACTGAAGCTTTCTTT. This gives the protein CASSLGWTGGKSGTEAFF.

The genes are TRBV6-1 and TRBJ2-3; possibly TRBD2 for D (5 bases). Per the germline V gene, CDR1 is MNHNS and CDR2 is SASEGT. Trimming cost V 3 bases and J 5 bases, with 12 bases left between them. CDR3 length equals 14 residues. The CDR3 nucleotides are TGTGCCAGCAGTGAGGAACTAGTGCAAGATACGCAGTATTTT. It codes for CASSEELVQDTQYF.

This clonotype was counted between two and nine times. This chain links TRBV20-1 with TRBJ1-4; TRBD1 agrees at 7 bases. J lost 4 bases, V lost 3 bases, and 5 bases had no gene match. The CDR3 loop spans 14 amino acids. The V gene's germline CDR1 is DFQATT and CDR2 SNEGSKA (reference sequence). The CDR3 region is CSARPGQYNEKLFF. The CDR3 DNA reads TGCAGTGCTAGGCCGGGACAGTATAATGAAAAACTGTTTTTT.

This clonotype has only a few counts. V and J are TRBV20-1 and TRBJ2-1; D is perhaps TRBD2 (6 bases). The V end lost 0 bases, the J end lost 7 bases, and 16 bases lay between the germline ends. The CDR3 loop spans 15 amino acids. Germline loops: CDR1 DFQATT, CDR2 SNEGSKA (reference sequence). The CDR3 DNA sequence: TGCAGTGCTAGAGATCCCCGAACGGGGGTAAATGAGCAGTTCTTC. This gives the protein CSARDPRTGVNEQFF.

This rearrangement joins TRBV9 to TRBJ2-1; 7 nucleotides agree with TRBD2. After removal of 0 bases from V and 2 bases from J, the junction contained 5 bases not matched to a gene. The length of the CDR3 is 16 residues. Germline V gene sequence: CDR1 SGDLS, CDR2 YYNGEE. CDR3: CASSVAPGGPYNEQFF. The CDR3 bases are TGTGCCAGCAGCGTAGCTCCGGGAGGACCCTACAATGAGCAGTTCTTC. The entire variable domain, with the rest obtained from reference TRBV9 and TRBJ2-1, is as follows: DSGVTQTPKHLITATGQRVTLRCSPRSGDLSVYWYQQSLDQGLQFLIQYYNGEERAKGNILERFSAQQFPDLHSELNLSSLELGDSALYFCASSVAPGGPYNEQFFGPGTRLTVL.

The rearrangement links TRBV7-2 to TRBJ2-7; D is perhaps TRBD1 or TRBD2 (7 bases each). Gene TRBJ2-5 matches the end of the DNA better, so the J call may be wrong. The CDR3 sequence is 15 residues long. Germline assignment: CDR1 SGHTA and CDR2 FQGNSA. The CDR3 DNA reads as TGTGCCAGCAGCTTAGTATCCAGGGGGGGAGAGACCCAGTACTTC. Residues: CASSLVSRGGETQYF.

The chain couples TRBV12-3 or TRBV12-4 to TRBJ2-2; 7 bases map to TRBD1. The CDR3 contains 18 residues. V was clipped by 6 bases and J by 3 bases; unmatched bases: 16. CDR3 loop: CASSLTQGPWIDTGELFF. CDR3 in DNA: TGTGCCAGCAGCCTAACACAGGGGCCCTGGATCGACACCGGGGAGCTGTTTTTT.

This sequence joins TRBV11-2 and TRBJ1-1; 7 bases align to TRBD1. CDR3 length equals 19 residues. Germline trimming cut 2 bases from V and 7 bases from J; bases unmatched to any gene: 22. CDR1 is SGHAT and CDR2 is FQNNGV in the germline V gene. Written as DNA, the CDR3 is TGTGCCAGCAGCTTATTTGCTTCTCTGGGAAGGGACAGCGGTGATGAAGCTTTCTTT. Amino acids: CASSLFASLGRDSGDEAFF.

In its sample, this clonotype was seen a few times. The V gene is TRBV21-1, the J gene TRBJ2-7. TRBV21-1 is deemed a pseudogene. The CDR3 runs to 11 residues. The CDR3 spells CASSTWYEQYF. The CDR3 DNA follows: TGTGCCAGCAGCACCTGGTACGAGCAGTACTTC.

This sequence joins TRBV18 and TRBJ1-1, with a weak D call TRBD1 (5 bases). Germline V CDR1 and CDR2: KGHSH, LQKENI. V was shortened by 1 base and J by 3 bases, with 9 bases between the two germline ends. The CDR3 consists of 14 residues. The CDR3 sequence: CASSPRGEYTEAFF. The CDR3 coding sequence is TGTGCCAGCTCACCACGAGGGGAGTACACTGAAGCTTTCTTT.

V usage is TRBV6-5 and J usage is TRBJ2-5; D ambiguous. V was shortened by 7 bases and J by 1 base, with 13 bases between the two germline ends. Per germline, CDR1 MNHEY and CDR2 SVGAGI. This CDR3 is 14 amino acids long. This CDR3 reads CASKLGPIQETQYF. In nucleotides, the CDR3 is TGTGCCAGCAAGCTAGGACCGATCCAAGAGACCCAGTACTTC.

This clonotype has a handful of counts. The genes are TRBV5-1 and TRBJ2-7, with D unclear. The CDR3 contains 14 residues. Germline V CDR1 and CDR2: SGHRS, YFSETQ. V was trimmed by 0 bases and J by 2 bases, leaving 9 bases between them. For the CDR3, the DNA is TGCGCCAGCAGCTTGGCGGAAGACCCCTACGAGCAGTACTTC. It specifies CASSLAEDPYEQYF.

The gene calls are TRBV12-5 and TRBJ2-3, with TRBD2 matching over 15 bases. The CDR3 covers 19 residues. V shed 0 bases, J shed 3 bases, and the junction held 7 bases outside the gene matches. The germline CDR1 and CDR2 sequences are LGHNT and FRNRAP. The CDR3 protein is CASGLVSGLAGGQTDTQYF. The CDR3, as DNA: TGTGCTAGTGGTTTGGTATCCGGACTAGCGGGAGGGCAAACAGATACGCAGTATTTT. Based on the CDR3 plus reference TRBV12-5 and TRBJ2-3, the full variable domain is DARVTQTPRHKVTEMGQEVTMRCQPILGHNTVFWYRQTMMQGLELLAYFRNRAPLDDSGMPKDRFSAEMPDATLATLKIQPSEPRDSAVYFCASGLVSGLAGGQTDTQYFGPGTRLTVL.

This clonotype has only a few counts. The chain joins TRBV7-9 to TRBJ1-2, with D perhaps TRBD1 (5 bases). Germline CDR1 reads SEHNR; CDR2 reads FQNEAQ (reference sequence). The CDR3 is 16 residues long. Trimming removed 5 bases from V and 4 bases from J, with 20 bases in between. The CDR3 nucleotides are TGTGCCAGCAGCCCAGAAGGACGGGTTGGGGGCTATGGCTACACCTTC. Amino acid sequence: CASSPEGRVGGYGYTF.

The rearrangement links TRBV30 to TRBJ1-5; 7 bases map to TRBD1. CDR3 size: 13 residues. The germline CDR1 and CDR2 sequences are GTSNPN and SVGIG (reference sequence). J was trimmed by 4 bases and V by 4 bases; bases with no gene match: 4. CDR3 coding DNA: TGTGCCTGGACGGGACAGTCGAATCAGCCCCAGCATTTT. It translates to CAWTGQSNQPQHF.

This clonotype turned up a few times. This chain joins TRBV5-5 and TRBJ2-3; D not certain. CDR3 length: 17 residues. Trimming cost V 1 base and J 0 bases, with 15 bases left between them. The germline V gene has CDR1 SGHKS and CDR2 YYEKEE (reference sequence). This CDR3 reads CASSLQALHKSTDTQYF. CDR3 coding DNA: TGTGCCAGCAGCTTGCAAGCCCTCCACAAGAGCACAGATACGCAGTATTTT.

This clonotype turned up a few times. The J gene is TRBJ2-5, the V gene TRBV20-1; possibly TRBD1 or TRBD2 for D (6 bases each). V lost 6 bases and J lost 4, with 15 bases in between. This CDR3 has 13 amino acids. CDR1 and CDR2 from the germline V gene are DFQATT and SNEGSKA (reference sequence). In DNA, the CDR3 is TGCAGTGCCAATCCACAGGGAGGAGAGACCCAGTACTTC. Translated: CSANPQGGETQYF.

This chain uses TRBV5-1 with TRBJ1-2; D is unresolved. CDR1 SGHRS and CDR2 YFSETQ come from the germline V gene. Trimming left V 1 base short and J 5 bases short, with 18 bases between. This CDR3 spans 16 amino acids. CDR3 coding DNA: TGCGCCAGCAGCTTGAGGTCACTAAACCCCGATTATGGCTACACCTTC. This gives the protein CASSLRSLNPDYGYTF.

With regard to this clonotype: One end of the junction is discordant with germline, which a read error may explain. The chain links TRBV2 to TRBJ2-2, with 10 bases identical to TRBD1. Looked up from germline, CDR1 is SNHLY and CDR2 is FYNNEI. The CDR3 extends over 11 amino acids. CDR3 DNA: TGTGCCAGTTGGCGGACAGGGGGGCTGTTTTTT. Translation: CASWRTGGLFF.